This T cell receptor (beta chain) is drawn from a study of cytomegalovirus exposure and HLA in healthy donors. The study, taken as a whole, reports: Accounts indicate the classifier identified cytomegalovirus status with strong specificity and sensitivity. In a later analysis, across HLA loci, associated TCR counts were highest for DRB1, lowest for HLA-C. Later on, a genetic analysis was performed. It linked a missense variant in DCLRE1C with V- and J-gene trimming of TCR beta.

The PCR used 60 Vbeta and 13 Jbeta primers. The table came from immunoSEQ multiplex PCR; TCRdb's copy has only in-frame clones and leaves some out. The table lists about 160,000 clones, approximately 82% of them singletons. Nominally healthy donors provided the samples, though records likely missed some immune exposures. Germline CDR1 MNHEY, CDR2 SVGAGI. The CDR3 totals 15 residues. Trimming stripped 3 bases from V and 3 bases from J, with 14 bases between. As for this clone: Its antigen is unknown.

The TCR was taken from a male donor in good health and CMV-seropositive. The chain has TRBV6-5 and TRBJ2-5; a possible D gene is TRBD1 (6 bases). The specimen sequenced was PBMCs. CDR3 residues: CASSYSGQPKETQYF. The DNA of the CDR3 is TGTGCCAGCAGTTATTCTGGACAGCCTAAAGAGACCCAGTACTTC.